These T cell receptor beta chains were read from a single sample in a study of T cells in tuberculosis. Clones were read by immunoSEQ multiplex PCR, and TCRdb kept only the in-frame ones, dropping some. The sample lists 70,000 to 95,000 clones, roughly 88% seen once, with 1.5% to 2% in the top ten. The specimen was CD1b-GMM tetramer-negative cells sorted from PBMCs. Every receptor here comes from an adult woman with latent tuberculosis. CDR3s include the opening cysteine and the closing phenylalanine or tryptophan. Fields, in order: J gene, clone size, D gene, V gene, CDR3 protein, CDR3 DNA. The D gene is left open where the match is weak. Size values are once, few and many counts, or a class for expanded clones, and some rows have none.

TRBJ1-4	NA	NA	TRBV10-1	CASSVSVREKLFF	TGCGCCAGCAGTGTGTCCGTACGGGAAAAACTGTTTTTT
TRBJ1-2	NA	NA	TRBV10-3	CAISESVEGLDGYTF	TGTGCCATCAGTGAGTCGGTTGAAGGTCTAGATGGCTACACCTTC
TRBJ1-1	few	NA	TRBV4-1	CASSQESRAFF	TGCGCCAGCAGCCAAGAGAGTAGAGCTTTCTTT
TRBJ1-3	few	NA	TRBV6-6	CASTPLGGGTGNTIYF	TGTGCCAGCACCCCTCTGGGAGGAGGAACTGGAAACACCATATATTTT
TRBJ2-5	NA	TRBD1	TRBV28	CASSLPGQGQETQYF	TGTGCCAGCAGTTTACCCGGACAGGGGCAAGAGACCCAGTACTTC
TRBJ1-2	NA	TRBD1	TRBV29-1	CSVEDRRTPNYGYTF	TGCAGCGTGGAGGACAGGCGGACTCCTAACTATGGCTACACCTTC
TRBJ2-5	NA	TRBD1	TRBV7-7	CASSLPGQGMTQETQYF	TGTGCTAGCAGCTTACCGGGACAGGGGATGACCCAAGAGACCCAGTACTTC
TRBJ2-1	NA	NA	TRBV19	CASSPTRRGPYNEQFF	TGTGCCAGTAGCCCAACACGCAGGGGCCCCTACAATGAGCAGTTCTTC
TRBJ2-1	NA	NA	TRBV7-9	CASSLAGTYYNEQFF	TGTGCCAGCAGCTTAGCCGGGACATACTACAATGAGCAGTTCTTC
TRBJ2-2	NA	NA	TRBV5-1	CASSLDTANTGELFF	TGCGCCAGCAGCCTCGACACGGCGAACACCGGGGAGCTGTTTTTT
TRBJ1-1	NA	NA	TRBV4-3	CASSPGTAPSTTEAFF	TGCGCCAGCAGCCCCGGGACTGCCCCATCGACAACTGAAGCTTTCTTT
TRBJ2-3	once	NA	TRBV6-6	CASSYFSVEGGTQYF	TGTGCCAGCAGTTACTTCTCTGTCGAGGGAGGTACGCAGTATTTT
TRBJ1-1	NA	TRBD1	TRBV5-5	CASSGRQGNTEAFF	TGTGCCAGCAGCGGAAGACAGGGAAACACTGAAGCTTTCTTT
TRBJ1-4	few	NA	TRBV7-9	CASSLAEAGTTGEKLFF	TGTGCCAGCAGCTTAGCCGAGGCCGGTACAACAGGTGAAAAACTGTTTTTT
TRBJ1-5	NA	NA	TRBV6-6	CASSFPSQPQHF	TGTGCCAGCAGTTTCCCCTCCCAGCCCCAGCATTTT
TRBJ2-1	NA	NA	TRBV9	CASSRSSEQFF	TGTGCCAGCAGCCGATCCAGTGAGCAGTTCTTC
TRBJ2-3	NA	NA	TRBV19	CASSIVSGFTDTQYF	TGTGCCAGTAGTATCGTTAGCGGATTCACAGATACGCAGTATTTT
TRBJ1-1	once	TRBD1	TRBV30	CAWSGVILDREAFF	TGTGCCTGGAGTGGGGTAATCCTGGACAGGGAAGCTTTCTTT
TRBJ1-2	NA	NA	TRBV5-1	CASSLALGGNYGYTF	TGCGCCAGCAGCTTGGCCCTAGGGGGAAACTATGGCTACACCTTC
TRBJ1-2	NA	NA	TRBV7-2	CASSLGGAEYGYTF	TGTGCCAGCAGCTTAGGGGGAGCTGAGTATGGCTACACCTTC
TRBJ2-5	NA	NA	TRBV18	CASSPNSGFHETQYF	TGTGCCAGCTCACCCAATAGCGGTTTTCACGAGACCCAGTACTTC
TRBJ2-3	NA	TRBD1	TRBV5-1	CASSETGAFTDTQYF	TGCGCCAGCAGCGAAACAGGGGCCTTCACAGATACGCAGTATTTT
TRBJ2-1	NA	NA	TRBV27	CASSWSLGDNEQFF	TGTGCCAGCAGTTGGTCGTTAGGGGACAATGAGCAGTTCTTC
TRBJ2-2	NA	TRBD2	TRBV10-3	CAIRKREDTGELFF	TGTGCCATCAGGAAACGGGAGGACACCGGGGAGCTGTTTTTT
TRBJ1-4	NA	NA	TRBV30	CAWSAVDPRGGGELFF	TGTGCCTGGAGTGCCGTAGACCCCCGGGGCGGGGGGGAACTGTTTTTT
TRBJ1-2	NA	NA	TRBV5-1	CASSSGNGGDYGYTF	TGCGCCAGCAGCTCTGGGAATGGGGGGGACTATGGCTACACCTTC
TRBJ1-3	few	NA	TRBV19	CATDSGNTIYF	TGTGCCACTGACAGTGGAAACACCATATATTTT
TRBJ2-1	NA	NA	TRBV4-1	CASSQGGEYNEQFF	TGCGCCAGCAGCCAAGGCGGGGAGTACAATGAGCAGTTCTTC
TRBJ2-3	NA	TRBD2	TRBV7-2	CASSPLASTDTQYF	TGTGCCAGCAGCCCACTAGCGAGCACAGATACGCAGTATTTT
TRBJ2-6	NA	NA	TRBV12-2	CASRTRRTSTQSRANVLTF	TGTGCAAGTCGCACTCGTAGGACTTCCACACAAAGTCGGGCCAACGTCCTGACTTTC
TRBJ2-2	NA	TRBD2	TRBV11-2	CASSLRSGGANTGELFF	TGTGCCAGCAGCTTACGTAGCGGGGGGGCGAACACCGGGGAGCTGTTTTTT
TRBJ1-4	once	NA	TRBV7-8	CASSLAGRAHEKLFF	TGTGCCAGCAGCTTAGCTGGCAGGGCCCATGAAAAACTGTTTTTT
TRBJ2-7	NA	NA	TRBV7-7	CASSSIPGAEQYF	TGTGCTAGCAGCTCCATACCAGGGGCCGAGCAGTACTTC
TRBJ1-5	NA	NA	TRBV5-6	CASSLWGSLNQPQHF	TGTGCCAGCAGCTTGTGGGGCAGCCTTAATCAGCCCCAGCATTTT
TRBJ1-2	NA	NA	TRBV28	CAIYQTENYGYTF	TGTGCCATCTATCAGACGGAGAACTATGGCTACACCTTC
TRBJ2-3	NA	TRBD1	TRBV29-1	CSVTGGPDTQYF	TGCAGCGTTACAGGGGGCCCAGATACGCAGTATTTT
TRBJ1-1	NA	NA	TRBV11-1	CASSFRGGTEAFF	TGTGCCAGCAGCTTCAGGGGCGGCACTGAAGCTTTCTTT
TRBJ1-4	NA	NA	TRBV2	CASSAGAIEKLFF	TGTGCCAGCAGTGCTGGGGCGATTGAAAAACTGTTTTTT
TRBJ1-1	NA	TRBD1	TRBV7-9	CASNRQGGNTEAFF	TGTGCCAGCAATCGACAGGGGGGGAACACTGAAGCTTTCTTT
TRBJ2-1	once	TRBD2	TRBV30	CACAGGAYNEQFF	TGTGCCTGTGCGGGGGGGGCTTACAATGAGCAGTTCTTC
TRBJ2-1	NA	NA	TRBV5-1	CASSLGSSYEQFF	TGCGCCAGCAGCTTGGGGAGTAGCTATGAGCAGTTCTTC
TRBJ2-7	NA	TRBD2	TRBV19	CASSIVYAGAGEAYEQYF	TGTGCCAGTAGTATTGTGTACGCCGGTGCGGGGGAGGCCTACGAGCAGTACTTC
TRBJ1-3	NA	NA	TRBV5-6	CASSSGPALSSGNTIYF	TGTGCCAGCAGCTCAGGTCCAGCCTTAAGCTCTGGAAACACCATATATTTT
TRBJ2-7	NA	NA	TRBV7-2	CASSLVGGAPYEQYF	TGTGCCAGCAGCTTAGTTGGCGGGGCACCCTACGAGCAGTACTTC
TRBJ1-1	NA	NA	TRBV7-2	CASSLVDGGAEAFF	TGTGCCAGCAGCTTAGTAGATGGGGGGGCTGAAGCTTTCTTT
TRBJ2-7	NA	TRBD1	TRBV27	CASSGQGYEQYF	TGTGCCAGCAGCGGACAGGGCTACGAGCAGTACTTC
TRBJ2-7	NA	TRBD1	TRBV7-9	CASSFQGAYEQYF	TGTGCCAGCAGCTTCCAGGGGGCCTACGAGCAGTACTTC
TRBJ1-2	NA	NA	TRBV18	CASSPLDTIRANGYTF	TGTGCCAGCTCACCGCTGGACACTATTCGGGCCAATGGCTACACCTTC
TRBJ1-2	NA	TRBD1	TRBV6-1	CASDRAVNYGYTF	TGTGCCAGCGACAGGGCCGTGAACTATGGCTACACCTTC
TRBJ1-1	NA	TRBD1	TRBV19	CASSIDRGNTEAFF	TGTGCCAGTAGTATTGACAGGGGGAACACTGAAGCTTTCTTT
TRBJ2-7	once	NA	TRBV5-4	CASSLAFRGSYEQYF	TGTGCCAGCAGCTTGGCGTTCCGGGGTTCCTACGAGCAGTACTTC
TRBJ2-1	NA	NA	TRBV6-1	CASSVIYNEQFF	TGTGCCAGCAGTGTCATCTACAATGAGCAGTTCTTC
TRBJ2-2	once	TRBD1	TRBV29-1	CSVDGDRGPTGELFF	TGCAGCGTTGATGGGGACAGGGGGCCCACCGGGGAGCTGTTTTTT